Below, 10 T cell receptor beta chains from the same sample are listed, as sequenced in a study of cytomegalovirus exposure and HLA in healthy donors. Here immunoSEQ multiplex PCR was the method, and the copy in TCRdb shows in-frame clones only, minus some. The sample gives over 250,000 clones, about nine tenths of which show up once; roughly 1.2% is in the top ten. Specimen: PBMCs. The receptors here all came from a woman aged 30 to 39 in good health and CMV-seropositive.

The rearrangement uses TRBV27 and TRBJ2-1; D might be TRBD2 (5 bases). The CDR3 contains 12 residues. Germline CDR1 and CDR2: MNHEY and SMNVEV (reference sequence). V lost 7 bases and J 3 bases, leaving 7 bases between the germline ends. The CDR3 bases are TGTGCCAGCAAAGCGGACTACAATGAGCAGTTCTTC. Its protein product is CASKADYNEQFF.

The V call is TRBV6-6, the J call TRBJ2-5, with 8 bases lining up with TRBD2. The CDR3 length is 14 residues. Per germline, CDR1 MNHNY and CDR2 SVGAGI (reference sequence). Trimming at V came to 5 bases and at J to 1 base, leaving 3 bases not matched to a gene. In nucleotides, the CDR3 is TGTGCCAGCAGTACTGGACTAGCCCAAGAGACCCAGTACTTC. This codes for CASSTGLAQETQYF.

This clone was seen only a few times. The genes are TRBV19 and TRBJ1-1; no clear D gene. Germline CDR1 and CDR2: LNHDA and SQIVND (reference sequence). Trimming removed 3 bases from V and 3 bases from J, with 11 bases in between. The CDR3 covers 14 residues. The CDR3 sequence is CASSIGRLDTEAFF. DNA of the CDR3: TGTGCCAGTAGTATTGGCAGGTTGGACACTGAAGCTTTCTTT.

CDR3 in amino acids: CASSLRGNYGYTF. The CDR3 DNA reads as TGTGCCAGCAGCTTACGGGGTAACTATGGCTACACCTTC. The chain combines TRBV13 with TRBJ1-2; D is ambiguous. Germline values: CDR1 PRHDT, CDR2 FYEKMQ (reference sequence). V was cut by 2 bases and J by 1 base, with 5 bases left in between. The length of the CDR3 is 13 residues.

This rearrangement joins TRBV29-1 to TRBJ2-7; no firm D call. Deletions cut 4 bases from V and 0 bases from J, with 13 bases between. The CDR3 loop spans 14 amino acids. CDR1 is SQVTM, CDR2 ANQGSEA, per germline. Here the CDR3 reads CSVGGAGTSYEQYF. The CDR3 DNA follows: TGCAGCGTTGGAGGCGCCGGAACCTCCTACGAGCAGTACTTC.

The J gene is TRBJ2-4, the V gene TRBV6-5, with 8 nucleotides matching TRBD1. V shed 6 bases and J 6 bases; nucleotides not matched to a gene: 10. The germline V gene encodes CDR1 MNHEY and CDR2 SVGAGI. CDR3 length: 15 residues. CDR3 DNA: TGTGCCAGCAGCTTGGACAGGGCTCCGATAAACATTCAGTACTTC. This gives the protein CASSLDRAPINIQYF.

The chain links TRBV28 to TRBJ1-5; 7 bases match TRBD1. The CDR3 sequence is 14 residues long. Germline V gene data show CDR1 as MDHEN and CDR2 as SYDVKM. V was pared by 6 bases and J by 5 bases, with 7 bases of the junction left unmatched. The CDR3 coding sequence is TGTGCCAGCAGCTTAACAGGGGCGCATCAGCCCCAGCATTTT. Protein product: CASSLTGAHQPQHF.

The chain recombines TRBV5-1 with TRBJ1-2; 12 bases match TRBD1. In germline, CDR1 is SGHRS, CDR2 YFSETQ. This CDR3 spans 16 amino acids. V dropped 3 bases and J dropped 3; count of bases not matched to a gene: 6. The CDR3 nucleotides are TGCGCCAGCAGCTCGTCCGGGACAGGGGGCGACTATGGCTACACCTTC. Translated, it gives CASSSSGTGGDYGYTF. The variable domain in full, completed from reference TRBV5-1 and TRBJ1-2, reads KAGVTQTPRYLIKTRGQQVTLSCSPISGHRSVSWYQQTPGQGLQFLFEYFSETQRNKGNFPGRFSGRQFSNSRSEMNVSTLELGDSALYLCASSSSGTGGDYGYTFGSGTRLTVV.

The rearrangement joins TRBV29-1 to TRBJ2-1; D is perhaps TRBD2 (6 bases). Germline-derived CDR1 and CDR2 are SQVTM and ANQGSEA. This CDR3 region has 16 residues. The V end was cut by 0 bases, the J end by 1 base, with 13 bases between. The CDR3 here is CSVEDRPAGSYNEQFF. The CDR3 bases are TGCAGCGTTGAAGATCGGCCCGCGGGGTCCTACAATGAGCAGTTCTTC.

This rearrangement joins TRBV2 to TRBJ2-5, with D possibly being TRBD2 (6 bases). Germline values: CDR1 SNHLY, CDR2 FYNNEI. Trimming left V 2 bases short and J 4 bases short, with 11 bases between. The CDR3 length is 14 residues. The CDR3 DNA sequence: TGTGCCAGCAGTGAACAGGAGGGGCCAGAGACCCAGTACTTC. Encoded protein: CASSEQEGPETQYF.